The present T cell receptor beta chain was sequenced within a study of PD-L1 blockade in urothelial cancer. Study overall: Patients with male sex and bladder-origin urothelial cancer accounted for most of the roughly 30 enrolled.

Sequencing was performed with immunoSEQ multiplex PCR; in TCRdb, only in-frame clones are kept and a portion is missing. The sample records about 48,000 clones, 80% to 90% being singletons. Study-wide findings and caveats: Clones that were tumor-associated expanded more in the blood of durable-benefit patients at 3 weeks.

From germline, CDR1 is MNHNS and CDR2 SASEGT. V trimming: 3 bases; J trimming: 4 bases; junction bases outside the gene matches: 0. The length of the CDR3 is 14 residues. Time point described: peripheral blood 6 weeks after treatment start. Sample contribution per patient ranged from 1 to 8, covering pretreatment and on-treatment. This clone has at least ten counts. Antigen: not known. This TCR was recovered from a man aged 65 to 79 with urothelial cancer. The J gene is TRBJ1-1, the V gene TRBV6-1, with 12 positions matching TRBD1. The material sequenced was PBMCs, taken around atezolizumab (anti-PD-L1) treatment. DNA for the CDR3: TGTGCCAGCAGTGAGGGACAGGGGGCCACTGAAGCTTTCTTT. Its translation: CASSEGQGATEAFF.